Below, 23 T cell receptor beta chains from the same sample are listed, as sequenced in a study of OX40 agonist ivuxolimab in advanced cancers. Assay: immunoSEQ multiplex PCR; the TCRdb copy retains only in-frame clones and omits some. This table has tens of thousands of clones, about 86% appearing once. The specimen was CD4+ or CD8+ T cells sorted from blood, collected in a trial of the OX40 agonist ivuxolimab. These receptor sequences come from an adult with an advanced solid tumor such as melanoma, head and neck, liver or kidney cancer.

The V gene is TRBV19, the J gene TRBJ1-3; D gene unclear. Germline values: CDR1 LNHDA, CDR2 SQIVND (reference sequence). Trimming left V 5 bases short and J 0 bases short, with 11 bases between. The CDR3 contains 15 residues. The CDR3 coding sequence is TGTGCCAGTAGTTGGAGAGAAAGCTCTGGAAACACCATATATTTT. It is translated as CASSWRESSGNTIYF.

This clone was recorded only once. The chain has TRBV6-1 and TRBJ1-2; tentative D call: TRBD1 (5 bases). Germline V gives CDR1 MNHNS, CDR2 SASEGT. V gave up 6 bases and J gave up 7 bases, with 15 bases separating them. The CDR3 has 13 residues. CDR3 sequence reads: CASRGGFTSGYTF. CDR3 nucleotides: TGTGCCAGCAGGGGGGGATTCACGAGTGGCTACACCTTC.

This chain connects TRBV4-2 to TRBJ1-1; D remains unclear. The CDR3 is made up of 14 amino acids. V lost 0 bases, J lost 4 bases, and 9 bases lay in between. CDR1 is LGHNA, CDR2 YNFKEQ, per germline. The CDR3 coding sequence is TGTGCCAGCAGCCAAGATCTGGGTTCCACTGAAGCTTTCTTT. This codes for CASSQDLGSTEAFF.

J is TRBJ1-2 and V is TRBV7-2; 7 bases line up with TRBD1. The V segment lost 5 bases and the J segment 4 bases; nucleotides outside the gene matches: 7. Looked up from germline, CDR1 is SGHTA and CDR2 is FQGNSA. This CDR3 contains 14 residues. CDR3 region: CASSHRGWGYGYTF. CDR3 in DNA: TGTGCCAGCAGCCACAGGGGTTGGGGCTATGGCTACACCTTC. Looking up the rest from reference TRBV7-2 and TRBJ1-2 gives the full variable domain: GAGVSQSPSNKVTEKGKDVELRCDPISGHTALYWYRQSLGQGLEFLIYFQGNSAPDKSGLPSDRFSAERTGGSVSTLTIQRTQQEDSAVYLCASSHRGWGYGYTFGSGTRLTVV.

The V call is TRBV5-6, the J call TRBJ2-2, with D maybe TRBD1 (5 bases). V lost 6 bases and J 0 bases, leaving 15 bases between the germline ends. CDR1 and CDR2 from the germline V gene are SGHDT and YYEEEE. The CDR3 runs 16 residues. CDR3 protein: CASILWTSANTGELFF. The CDR3 DNA sequence: TGTGCCAGCATCCTCTGGACATCCGCGAACACCGGGGAGCTGTTTTTT.

The J gene is TRBJ1-5, the V gene TRBV6-6, with 10 bases matching TRBD1. With 6 bases clipped from V and 5 bases from J, the junction kept 10 bases outside the gene matches. The germline V gene has CDR1 MNHNY and CDR2 SVGAGI (reference sequence). This CDR3 spans 16 amino acids. For the CDR3, the DNA is TGTGCCAGCAGCTCGGGACAGGGGAGGAGGTATCAGCCCCAGCATTTT. Its protein is CASSSGQGRRYQPQHF.

The chain employs TRBV7-9 and TRBJ2-1; TRBD2 agrees at 11 bases. Germline V gene lookup returns CDR1 SEHNR and CDR2 FQNEAQ (reference sequence). The CDR3 length is 15 residues. Unmatched junction bases numbered 6, after V lost 5 bases and J lost 6 bases. CDR3 region: CASSRTSGGGNEQFF. CDR3 nucleotides: TGTGCCAGCAGCCGAACTAGCGGGGGAGGCAATGAGCAGTTCTTC. The whole variable domain, remainder taken from reference TRBV7-9 and TRBJ2-1, is DTGVSQNPRHKITKRGQNVTFRCDPISEHNRLYWYRQTLGQGPEFLTYFQNEAQLEKSRLLSDRFSAERPKGSFSTLEIQRTEQGDSAMYLCASSRTSGGGNEQFFGPGTRLTVL.

The chain uses TRBV27 and TRBJ1-2; the match to TRBD1 covers 9 bases. CDR1 is MNHEY and CDR2 is SMNVEV in the germline V gene (reference sequence). The junction had 7 bases not matched to a gene; V was cut back by 8 bases and J by 3 bases. The CDR3 is made up of 14 amino acids. CDR3 sequence: CASGPQGADYGYTF. In DNA form, the CDR3 reads TGTGCCAGCGGGCCACAGGGGGCGGACTATGGCTACACCTTC.

The CDR3, as DNA: TGTGCCACTGAGACAGGGGCCCTTGAAGCTTTCTTT. It specifies CATETGALEAFF. The chain couples TRBV19 to TRBJ1-1, with 8 bases that match TRBD1. Germline V gene sequence: CDR1 LNHDA, CDR2 SQIVND (reference sequence). Trimming removed 10 bases from V and 7 bases from J; junction bases left unmatched: 8. The CDR3 sequence is 12 residues long.

This chain connects TRBV6-4 to TRBJ1-6; the D is unclear. V shed 3 bases and J shed 7 bases, with 10 bases lying between them. CDR3 length: 14 amino acids. Germline lookup yields CDR1 MRHNA and CDR2 SNTAGT. Here the CDR3 DNA reads TGTGCCAGCAGTGAACGGGGAGCCAATTCACCCCTCCACTTT. Its protein is CASSERGANSPLHF.

The chain has TRBV11-2 and TRBJ1-1; D perhaps matches TRBD1 (6 bases). Germline CDR1 is SGHAT and CDR2 is FQNNGV. V was trimmed by 1 base and J by 11 bases, leaving 17 bases between them. The CDR3 totals 14 residues. This CDR3 reads CASSLAVIGGKAFF. The CDR3, as DNA: TGTGCCAGCAGCTTAGCGGTTATTGGGGGCAAGGCTTTCTTT.

Only one count was recorded for this clone. V usage is TRBV18 and J usage is TRBJ1-4; 7 bases agree with TRBD1. Germline V gives CDR1 KGHSH, CDR2 LQKENI. V trimming: 3 bases; J trimming: 5 bases; junction bases outside the gene matches: 3. This CDR3 is built from 14 residues. The CDR3 DNA sequence: TGTGCCAGCTCACCCGGGACAGTAAATGAAAAACTGTTTTTT. This sequence encodes CASSPGTVNEKLFF. The full variable domain, rest sourced from reference TRBV18 and TRBJ1-4, is NAGVMQNPRHLVRRRGQEARLRCSPMKGHSHVYWYRQLPEEGLKFMVYLQKENIIDESGMPKERFSAEFPKEGPSILRIQQVVRGDSAAYFCASSPGTVNEKLFFGSGTQLSVL.

The chain has TRBV2 and TRBJ1-2; D gene unclear. Germline CDR1 SNHLY, CDR2 FYNNEI. This CDR3 spans 12 amino acids. V lost 5 bases and J lost 4, with 8 bases in between. The CDR3 nucleotides are TGTGCCAGCAGTAAGACGGGCTATGGCTACACCTTC. Protein: CASSKTGYGYTF.

The rearrangement uses TRBV15 and TRBJ1-5; 7 bases match TRBD1. Germline trimming cut 2 bases from V and 5 bases from J; bases unmatched to any gene: 12. This CDR3 has 17 residues. The germline V gene encodes CDR1 LNHNV and CDR2 YYDKDF (reference sequence). CDR3 protein: CATSRIGTADFDQPQHF. The DNA for the CDR3 is TGTGCCACCAGCAGAATCGGGACAGCAGATTTTGATCAGCCCCAGCATTTT.

The sample holds a few counts of this clone. The rearrangement uses TRBV7-2 and TRBJ2-6, with TRBD2 as a possible D gene (7 bases). The V end was cut by 5 bases, the J end by 0 bases, with 20 bases between. Germline V CDR1 and CDR2: SGHTA, FQGNSA. CDR3 size: 19 residues. The CDR3 DNA reads as TGTGCCAGCAGCCCGCGGACAGTTCGGGGGGCCTCTGGGGCCAACGTCCTGACTTTC. It specifies CASSPRTVRGASGANVLTF.

V usage is TRBV5-1 and J usage is TRBJ1-3; D ambiguous. There are 17 residues in the CDR3. Trimming removed 0 bases from V and 0 bases from J, with 13 bases in between. CDR1 is SGHRS and CDR2 is YFSETQ in the germline V gene. The CDR3 sequence is CASSLGAGQTSGNTIYF. The CDR3, as DNA: TGCGCCAGCAGCTTGGGGGCCGGGCAGACCTCTGGAAACACCATATATTTT.

J is TRBJ1-2 and V is TRBV27, with no clear D. The length of the CDR3 is 13 residues. CDR1 and CDR2 from the germline V gene are MNHEY and SMNVEV (reference sequence). V was clipped by 4 bases and J by 4 bases, with 10 bases between them. The CDR3 bases are TGTGCCAGCAGTTCGCAAGCCGCCTATGGCTACACCTTC. It codes for CASSSQAAYGYTF.

The chain recombines TRBV18 with TRBJ2-2; TRBD2 agrees at 15 bases. Looked up from germline, CDR1 is KGHSH and CDR2 is LQKENI. The V and J ends lost 1 base and 1 base, in that order; junction bases with no gene match: 4. This CDR3 spans 19 amino acids. CDR3 protein: CASSPLGLAGGRNTGELFF. CDR3 DNA: TGTGCCAGCTCACCACTCGGACTAGCGGGGGGGCGGAACACCGGGGAGCTGTTTTTT.

The chain has TRBV29-1 and TRBJ2-5, with D possibly called TRBD1 or TRBD2 (6 bases each). Germline V lookup: CDR1 SQVTM, CDR2 ANQGSEA. The CDR3 covers 16 residues. V dropped 0 bases and J dropped 5 bases, with 19 bases sitting between them. The CDR3 loop reads CSVEDGLVGGGETQYF. CDR3 DNA: TGCAGCGTTGAAGATGGGCTGGTGGGGGGCGGGGAGACCCAGTACTTC.

The V and J genes are TRBV2 and TRBJ1-1; 9 bases match TRBD1. Trimming cost V 4 bases and J 5 bases; bases outside gene matches: 8. The germline V gene encodes CDR1 SNHLY and CDR2 FYNNEI. This CDR3 region has 15 residues. The CDR3, as DNA: TGTGCCAGCAGTGCCCCGGGACAGGGTTTTACTGAAGCTTTCTTT. It encodes CASSAPGQGFTEAFF.

This rearrangement joins TRBV19 to TRBJ1-6; 8 bases line up with TRBD1. V dropped 8 bases and J dropped 4; count of bases not matched to a gene: 4. This CDR3 has 14 amino acids. Germline-derived CDR1 and CDR2 are LNHDA and SQIVND (reference sequence). CDR3 in amino acids: CASSDRAYNSPLHF. DNA of the CDR3: TGTGCCAGTTCGGACAGGGCTTATAATTCACCCCTCCACTTT.

The chain joins TRBV5-6 to TRBJ2-6; tentatively, D is TRBD1 or TRBD2 (5 bases each). The CDR3 extends over 14 amino acids. The ends were cut back, 5 bases at V and 1 base at J, with 7 bases in the middle. Germline-derived CDR1 and CDR2 are SGHDT and YYEEEE. CDR3: CASRRGSGANVLTF. DNA of the CDR3: TGTGCCAGCAGGAGGGGATCTGGGGCCAACGTCCTGACTTTC. Looking up the rest from reference TRBV5-6 and TRBJ2-6 gives the full variable domain: DAGVTQSPTHLIKTRGQQVTLRCSPKSGHDTVSWYQQALGQGPQFIFQYYEEEERQRGNFPDRFSGHQFPNYSSELNVNALLLGDSALYLCASRRGSGANVLTFGAGSRLTVL.

The chain couples TRBV6-1 to TRBJ2-1; D is possibly TRBD1 or TRBD2 (5 bases each). The V and J ends lost 1 base and 7 bases respectively, with 14 bases between them. This CDR3 region has 15 residues. The germline CDR1 and CDR2 sequences are MNHNS and SASEGT. DNA of the CDR3: TGTGCCAGCAGTGAAGTGGGGACGGCGGGTAATGAGCAGTTCTTC. Protein product: CASSEVGTAGNEQFF.